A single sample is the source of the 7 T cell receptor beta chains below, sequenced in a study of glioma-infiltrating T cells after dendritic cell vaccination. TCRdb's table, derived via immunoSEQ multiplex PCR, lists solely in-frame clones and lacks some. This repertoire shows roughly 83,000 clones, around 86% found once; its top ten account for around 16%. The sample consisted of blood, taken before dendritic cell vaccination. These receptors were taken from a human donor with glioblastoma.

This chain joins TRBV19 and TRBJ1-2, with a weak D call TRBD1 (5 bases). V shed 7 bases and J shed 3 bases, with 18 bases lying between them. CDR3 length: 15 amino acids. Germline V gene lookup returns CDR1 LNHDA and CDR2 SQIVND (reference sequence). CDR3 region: CASTMGGRVDYGYTF. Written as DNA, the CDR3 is TGTGCCAGTACCATGGGGGGTAGGGTGGACTATGGCTACACCTTC.

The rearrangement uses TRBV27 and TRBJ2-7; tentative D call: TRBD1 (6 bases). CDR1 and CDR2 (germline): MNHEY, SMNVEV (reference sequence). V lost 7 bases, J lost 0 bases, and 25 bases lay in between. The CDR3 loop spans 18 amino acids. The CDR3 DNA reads TGTGCCAGCAACATCGATTACGGGCTCAGGGGTTGCTCCTACGAGCAGTACTTC. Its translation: CASNIDYGLRGCSYEQYF.

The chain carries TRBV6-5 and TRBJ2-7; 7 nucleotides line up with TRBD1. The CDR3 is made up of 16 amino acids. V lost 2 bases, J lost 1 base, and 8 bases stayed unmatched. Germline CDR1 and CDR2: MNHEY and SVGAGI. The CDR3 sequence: CASSYGGQATSYEQYF. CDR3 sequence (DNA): TGTGCCAGCAGTTACGGCGGACAGGCTACATCCTACGAGCAGTACTTC.

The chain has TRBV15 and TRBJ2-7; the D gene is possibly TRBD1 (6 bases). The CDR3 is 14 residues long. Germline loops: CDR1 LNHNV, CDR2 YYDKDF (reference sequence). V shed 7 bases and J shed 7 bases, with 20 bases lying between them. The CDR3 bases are TGTGCCACCACCGCCGGGACATACCTACGAGAGCAGTACTTC. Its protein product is CATTAGTYLREQYF.

CDR3 nucleotide sequence: TGTGCCAGCAGTGAACCCGGACAGGCTTACAATGAGCAGTTCTTC. Amino acids: CASSEPGQAYNEQFF. V usage is TRBV2 and J usage is TRBJ2-1, with 7 nucleotides matching TRBD1. CDR1 and CDR2 (germline): SNHLY, FYNNEI. CDR3 length equals 15 residues. After removal of 2 bases from V and 4 bases from J, the junction contained 5 bases not matched to a gene.

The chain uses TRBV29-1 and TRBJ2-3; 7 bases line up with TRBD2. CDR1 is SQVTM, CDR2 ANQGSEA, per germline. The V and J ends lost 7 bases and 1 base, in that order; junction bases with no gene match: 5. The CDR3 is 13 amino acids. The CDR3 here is CSAGGGRTDTQYF. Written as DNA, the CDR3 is TGCAGCGCTGGGGGGGGTCGCACAGATACGCAGTATTTT.

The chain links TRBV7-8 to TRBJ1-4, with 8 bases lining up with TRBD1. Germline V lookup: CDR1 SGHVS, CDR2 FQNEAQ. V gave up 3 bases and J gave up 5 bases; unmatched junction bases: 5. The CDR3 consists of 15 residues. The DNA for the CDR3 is TGTGCCAGCAGCTTGAACAGGGGGAGGAATGAAAAACTGTTTTTT. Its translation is CASSLNRGRNEKLFF.